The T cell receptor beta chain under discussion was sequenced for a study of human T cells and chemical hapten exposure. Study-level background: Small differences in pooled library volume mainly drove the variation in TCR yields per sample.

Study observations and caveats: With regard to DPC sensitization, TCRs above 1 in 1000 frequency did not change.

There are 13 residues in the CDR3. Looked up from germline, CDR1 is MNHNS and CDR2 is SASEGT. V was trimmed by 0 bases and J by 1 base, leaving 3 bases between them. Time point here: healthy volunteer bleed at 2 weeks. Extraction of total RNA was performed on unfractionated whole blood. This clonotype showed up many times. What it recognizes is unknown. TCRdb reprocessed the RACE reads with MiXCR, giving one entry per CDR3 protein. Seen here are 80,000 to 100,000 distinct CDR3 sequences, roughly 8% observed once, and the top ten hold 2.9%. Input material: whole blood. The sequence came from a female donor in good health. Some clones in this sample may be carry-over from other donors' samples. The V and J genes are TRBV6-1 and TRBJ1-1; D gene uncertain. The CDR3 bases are TGTGCCAGCAGTGAAGCTCCGAACACTGAAGCTTTCTTT. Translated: CASSEAPNTEAFF.